This T cell receptor (beta chain) was sequenced for a study of T cell repertoires in cytomegalovirus infection. The CDR3 sequence is 15 residues long. Germline-derived CDR1 and CDR2 are ENHRY and SYGVKD. J was trimmed by 6 bases and V by 6 bases; bases with no gene match: 12. Only a few counts were recorded for this clonotype. Its target is not known. TCRdb reprocessed the reads with MiXCR, giving one entry per CDR3 protein. This table holds about a million distinct CDR3 sequences, roughly 30% found once. The genes are TRBV10-3 and TRBJ2-3, with 7 bases fitting TRBD1. The sequence was collected from a human donor in good health (CMV status not recorded). Some clones in this sample may be carry-over from other donors' samples. The sequenced sample was cultured CD8+ T cells from PBMCs, obtained from culture after CMV antigen stimulation. The CDR3 region is CAIRTPGTEGDTQYF. The CDR3 DNA reads TGTGCCATCAGGACCCCCGGGACAGAGGGGGATACGCAGTATTTT.